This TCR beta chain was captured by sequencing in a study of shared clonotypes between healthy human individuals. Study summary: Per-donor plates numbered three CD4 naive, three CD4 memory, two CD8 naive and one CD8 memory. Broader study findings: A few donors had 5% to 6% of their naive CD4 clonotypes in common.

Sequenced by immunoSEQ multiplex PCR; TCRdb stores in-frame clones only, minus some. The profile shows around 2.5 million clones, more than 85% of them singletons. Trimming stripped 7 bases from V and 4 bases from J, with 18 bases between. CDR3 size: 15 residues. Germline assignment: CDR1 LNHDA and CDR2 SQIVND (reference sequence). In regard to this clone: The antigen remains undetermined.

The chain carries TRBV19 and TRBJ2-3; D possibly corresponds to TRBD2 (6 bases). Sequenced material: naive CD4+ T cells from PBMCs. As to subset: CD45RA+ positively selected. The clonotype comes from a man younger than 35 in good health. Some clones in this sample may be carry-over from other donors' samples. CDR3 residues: CASTPRVGGADTQYF. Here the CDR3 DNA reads TGTGCCAGTACCCCGCGGGTGGGGGGTGCAGATACGCAGTATTTT.